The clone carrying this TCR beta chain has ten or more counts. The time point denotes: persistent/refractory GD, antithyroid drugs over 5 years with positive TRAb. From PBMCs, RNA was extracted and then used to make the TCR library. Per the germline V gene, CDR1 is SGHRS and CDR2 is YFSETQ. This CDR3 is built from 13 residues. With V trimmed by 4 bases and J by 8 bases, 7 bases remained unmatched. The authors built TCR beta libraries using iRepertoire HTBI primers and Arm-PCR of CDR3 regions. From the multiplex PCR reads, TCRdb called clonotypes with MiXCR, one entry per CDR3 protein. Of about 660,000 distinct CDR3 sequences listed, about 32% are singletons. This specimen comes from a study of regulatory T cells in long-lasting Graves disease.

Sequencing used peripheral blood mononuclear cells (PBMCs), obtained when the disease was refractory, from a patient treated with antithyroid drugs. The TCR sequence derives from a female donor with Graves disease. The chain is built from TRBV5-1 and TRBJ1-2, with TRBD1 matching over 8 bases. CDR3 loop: CASSPPTGVGYTF. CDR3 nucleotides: TGCGCCAGCAGCCCACCGACAGGGGTCGGCTACACCTTC.